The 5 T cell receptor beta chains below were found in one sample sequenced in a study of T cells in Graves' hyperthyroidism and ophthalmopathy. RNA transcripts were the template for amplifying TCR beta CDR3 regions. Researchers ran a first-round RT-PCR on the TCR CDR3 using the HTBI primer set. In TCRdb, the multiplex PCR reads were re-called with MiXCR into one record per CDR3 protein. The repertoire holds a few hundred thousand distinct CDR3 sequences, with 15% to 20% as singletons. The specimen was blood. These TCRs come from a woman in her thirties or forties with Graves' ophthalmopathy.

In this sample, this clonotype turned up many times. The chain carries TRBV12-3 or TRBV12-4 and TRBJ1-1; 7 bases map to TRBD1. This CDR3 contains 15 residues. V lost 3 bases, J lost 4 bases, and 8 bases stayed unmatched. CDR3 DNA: TGTGCCAGCAGTTTCGGCAGGGAGGGGGCCACTGAAGCTTTCTTT. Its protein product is CASSFGREGATEAFF.

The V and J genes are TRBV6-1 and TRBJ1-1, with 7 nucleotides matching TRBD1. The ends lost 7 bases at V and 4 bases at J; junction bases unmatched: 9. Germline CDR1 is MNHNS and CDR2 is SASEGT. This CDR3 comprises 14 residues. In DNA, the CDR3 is TGTGCCAGCACCCAAGGGGGCTTTGTCACTGAAGCTTTCTTT. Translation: CASTQGGFVTEAFF.

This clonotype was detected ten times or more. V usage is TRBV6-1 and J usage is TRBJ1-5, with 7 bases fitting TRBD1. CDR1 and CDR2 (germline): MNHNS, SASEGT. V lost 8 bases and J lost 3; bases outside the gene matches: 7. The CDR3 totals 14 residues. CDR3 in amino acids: CASRGQGVNQPQHF. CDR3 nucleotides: TGTGCCAGCCGTGGGCAGGGGGTCAATCAGCCCCAGCATTTT.

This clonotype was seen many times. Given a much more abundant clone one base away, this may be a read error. The CDR3 loop reads CASSSRGGVRSYTF. The CDR3 DNA reads TGTGCCAGCAGTTCTAGAGGGGGTGTACGGAGCTACACCTTC. J is TRBJ1-2 and V is TRBV27; D possibly corresponds to TRBD1 (6 bases). This CDR3 is 14 amino acids long. V was shortened by 4 bases and J by 9 bases, with 18 bases between the two germline ends. CDR1 and CDR2 (germline): MNHEY, SMNVEV (reference sequence).

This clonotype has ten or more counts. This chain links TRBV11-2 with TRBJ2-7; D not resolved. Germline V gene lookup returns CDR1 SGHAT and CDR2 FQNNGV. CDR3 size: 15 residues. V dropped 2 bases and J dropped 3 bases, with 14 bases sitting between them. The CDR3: CASSLSGYPNYEQYF. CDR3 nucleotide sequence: TGTGCCAGCAGCTTATCCGGTTACCCCAACTACGAGCAGTACTTC.